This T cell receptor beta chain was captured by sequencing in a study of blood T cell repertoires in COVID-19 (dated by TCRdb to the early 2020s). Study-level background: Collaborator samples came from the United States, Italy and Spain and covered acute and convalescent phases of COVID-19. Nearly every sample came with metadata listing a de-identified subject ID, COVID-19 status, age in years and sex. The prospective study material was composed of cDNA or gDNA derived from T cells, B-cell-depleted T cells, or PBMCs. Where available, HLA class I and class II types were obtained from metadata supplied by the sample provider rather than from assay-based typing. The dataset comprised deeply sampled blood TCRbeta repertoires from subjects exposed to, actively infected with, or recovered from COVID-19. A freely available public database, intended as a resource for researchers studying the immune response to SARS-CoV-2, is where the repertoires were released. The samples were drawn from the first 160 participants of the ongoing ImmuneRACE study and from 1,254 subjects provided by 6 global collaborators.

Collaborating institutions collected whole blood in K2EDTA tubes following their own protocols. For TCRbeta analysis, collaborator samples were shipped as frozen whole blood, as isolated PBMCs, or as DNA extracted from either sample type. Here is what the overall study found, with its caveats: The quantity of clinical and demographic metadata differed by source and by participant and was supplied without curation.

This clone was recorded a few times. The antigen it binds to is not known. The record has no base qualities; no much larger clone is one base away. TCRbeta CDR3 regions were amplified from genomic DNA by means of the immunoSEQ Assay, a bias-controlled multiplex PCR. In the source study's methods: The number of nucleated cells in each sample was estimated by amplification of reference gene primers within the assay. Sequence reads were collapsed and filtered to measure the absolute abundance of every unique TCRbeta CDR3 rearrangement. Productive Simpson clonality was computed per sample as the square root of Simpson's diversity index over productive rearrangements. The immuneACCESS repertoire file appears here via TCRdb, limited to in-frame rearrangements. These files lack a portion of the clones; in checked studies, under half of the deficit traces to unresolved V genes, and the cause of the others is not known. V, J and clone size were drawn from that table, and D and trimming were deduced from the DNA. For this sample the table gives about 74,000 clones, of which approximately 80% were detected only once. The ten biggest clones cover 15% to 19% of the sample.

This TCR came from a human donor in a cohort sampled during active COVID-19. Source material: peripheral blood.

The sequenced DNA is TGCAGCGTTAGAACAGGGATGCGCTACGAGCAGTACTTC. It translates to CSVRTGMRYEQYF. The chain links TRBV29-1 with TRBJ2-7; perhaps TRBD1 is the D gene, with 6 bases matching. The CDR1 and CDR2 encoded by the germline V gene are SQVTM and ANQGSEA. The CDR3 holds 13 amino acids from the cysteine to the phenylalanine. Solely the CDR3 DNA is kept, with 39 bases framed from the first base. V gives up 5 bases and J gives up 3 bases, and the segment between their germline ends measures 14 bases.